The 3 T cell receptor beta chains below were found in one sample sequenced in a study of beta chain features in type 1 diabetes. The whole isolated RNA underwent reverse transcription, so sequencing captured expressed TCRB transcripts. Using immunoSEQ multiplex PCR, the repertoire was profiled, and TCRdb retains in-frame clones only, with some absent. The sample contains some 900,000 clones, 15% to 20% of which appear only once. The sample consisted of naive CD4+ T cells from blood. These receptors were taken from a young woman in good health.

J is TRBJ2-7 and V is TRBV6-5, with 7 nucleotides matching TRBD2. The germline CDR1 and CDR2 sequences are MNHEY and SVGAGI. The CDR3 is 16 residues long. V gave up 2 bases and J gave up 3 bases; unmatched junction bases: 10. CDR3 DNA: TGTGCCAGCAGTTACCATCGGGTAGCGGGCAACTACGAGCAGTACTTC. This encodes CASSYHRVAGNYEQYF.

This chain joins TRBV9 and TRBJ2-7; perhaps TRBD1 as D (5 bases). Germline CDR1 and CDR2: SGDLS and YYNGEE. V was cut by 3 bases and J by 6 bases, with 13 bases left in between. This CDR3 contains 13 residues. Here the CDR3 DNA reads TGTGCCAGCAGCGCAAGCAGCAGGGCCGAGCAGTACTTC. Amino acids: CASSASSRAEQYF.

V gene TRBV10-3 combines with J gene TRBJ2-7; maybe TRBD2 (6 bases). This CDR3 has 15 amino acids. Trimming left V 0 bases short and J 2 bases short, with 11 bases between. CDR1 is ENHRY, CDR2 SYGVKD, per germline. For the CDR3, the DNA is TGTGCCATCAGTGAGTCGGGGGGAGGTACCTACGAGCAGTACTTC. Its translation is CAISESGGGTYEQYF.